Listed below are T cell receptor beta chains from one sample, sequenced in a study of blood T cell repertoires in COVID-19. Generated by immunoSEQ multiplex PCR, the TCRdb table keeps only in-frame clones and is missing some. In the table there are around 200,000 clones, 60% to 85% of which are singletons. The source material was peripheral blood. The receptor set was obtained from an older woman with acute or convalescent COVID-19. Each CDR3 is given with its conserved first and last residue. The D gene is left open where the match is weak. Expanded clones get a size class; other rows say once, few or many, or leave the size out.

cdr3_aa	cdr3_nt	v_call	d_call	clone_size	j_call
CAWSVYGTGGNYGYTF	TGTGCCTGGAGTGTGTACGGGACAGGGGGTAACTATGGCTACACCTTC	TRBV30	TRBD1	.	TRBJ1-2
CASSIGTSADTQYF	TGCGCCAGCAGCATCGGGACTAGCGCAGATACGCAGTATTTT	TRBV5-1	TRBD2	.	TRBJ2-3
CASSLGRGIEETQYF	TGTGCTAGCAGCTTAGGTCGGGGAATTGAAGAGACCCAGTACTTC	TRBV7-7	.	.	TRBJ2-5
CASSHTRDRGGETQYF	TGCGCCAGCAGCCACACCCGGGACAGGGGAGGAGAGACCCAGTACTTC	TRBV4-1	TRBD1	.	TRBJ2-5
CASSYGDSGRNIQYF	TGTGCCAGCAGTTATGGGGATTCCGGGAGAAACATTCAGTACTTC	TRBV6-6	.	.	TRBJ2-4
CASSPLGLAGERDEQFF	TGTGCCAGCTCACCACTGGGCCTAGCGGGAGAAAGGGATGAGCAGTTCTTC	TRBV18	TRBD2	.	TRBJ2-1
CASSLGLAGDNEQFF	TGTGCCAGCAGCCTAGGACTAGCGGGAGACAATGAGCAGTTCTTC	TRBV3-1/TRBV3-2	TRBD2	few	TRBJ2-1
CASSEPLAGGNEQFF	TGTGCCAGCAGCGAGCCGTTAGCGGGAGGCAATGAGCAGTTCTTC	TRBV9	TRBD2	.	TRBJ2-1
CASSLRTHEQYF	TGTGCCAGCAGCCTCCGTACTCACGAGCAGTACTTC	TRBV6-6	.	.	TRBJ2-7
CASSPGTSGNTGELFF	TGTGCCAGCAGCCCTGGGACTAGCGGTAACACCGGGGAGCTGTTTTTT	TRBV11-2	TRBD2	.	TRBJ2-2
CATSRDRQETQYF	TGTGCCACCAGCAGAGACAGACAAGAGACCCAGTACTTC	TRBV15	.	.	TRBJ2-5
CASSSDRTNQPQHF	TGTGCCAGCAGCTCCGACAGGACTAATCAGCCCCAGCATTTT	TRBV11-2	.	.	TRBJ1-5
CASSPGVAGGYNEQFF	TGCGCCAGCAGCCCCGGGGTAGCGGGAGGATACAATGAGCAGTTCTTC	TRBV5-1	TRBD2	once	TRBJ2-1
CASSAGTADNYGYTF	TGCGCCAGCAGCGCCGGGACAGCTGATAACTATGGCTACACCTTC	TRBV4-1	TRBD1	.	TRBJ1-2
CASTSGSGETQYF	TGTGCCAGCACTAGCGGGAGCGGCGAGACCCAGTACTTC	TRBV2	TRBD2	.	TRBJ2-5
CASSYSRGGADGYTF	TGTGCCAGCAGTTACTCCCGAGGGGGCGCAGATGGCTACACCTTC	TRBV6-5	TRBD1	.	TRBJ1-2
CASSNSGAPYEQYF	TGCGCCAGCAGCAATAGCGGGGCCCCCTACGAGCAGTACTTC	TRBV4-1	TRBD2	.	TRBJ2-7
CASSSPYKQGMNTEAFF	TGTGCCAGCAGCTCGCCGTACAAACAGGGTATGAACACTGAAGCTTTCTTT	TRBV5-4	.	.	TRBJ1-1
CASSLFGTGGSYEQYF	TGCGCCAGCAGCTTGTTTGGGACAGGGGGCTCCTACGAGCAGTACTTC	TRBV5-1	TRBD1	few	TRBJ2-7
CASTREGGDTYEQYF	TGTGCCAGCACTCGTGAAGGGGGAGACACCTACGAGCAGTACTTC	TRBV27	.	.	TRBJ2-7
CAWSVPRQGNYGYTF	TGTGCCTGGAGTGTACCCCGACAGGGAAACTATGGCTACACCTTC	TRBV30	TRBD1	few	TRBJ1-2
CASRRTALATNEKLFF	TGTGCCAGCAGGAGGACAGCTCTTGCAACTAATGAAAAACTGTTTTTT	TRBV2	.	few	TRBJ1-4
CASSKEVLVGAPRRGGLGDTF	TGTGCCAGCAGCAAAGAGGTCTTGGTGGGGGCCCCGCGAAGGGGGGGGTTGGGAGACACCTTC	TRBV21-1	.	.	TRBJ1-2
CASSGDNRSPYEQYF	TGTGCCAGTAGTGGTGACAACCGCTCCCCCTACGAGCAGTACTTC	TRBV19	.	.	TRBJ2-7
CASSIEEGTAFF	TGTGCCAGCAGCATAGAGGAGGGAACAGCTTTCTTT	TRBV7-9	.	.	TRBJ1-1
CASSFRANTEAFF	TGTGCCAGCAGCTTTAGAGCCAACACTGAAGCTTTCTTT	TRBV7-3	.	.	TRBJ1-1
CASSSRARLAAYNEQFF	TGTGCCAGCAGCTCTCGCGCCCGACTAGCGGCCTACAATGAGCAGTTCTTC	TRBV7-2	TRBD2	.	TRBJ2-1
CASSSLRATANTEAFF	TGTGCCAGCAGTTCCCTCCGAGCGACCGCCAACACTGAAGCTTTCTTT	TRBV28	.	.	TRBJ1-1
CASSQRRGGETQYF	TGTGCCAGCAGCCAAAGGAGGGGGGGGGAGACCCAGTACTTC	TRBV3-1/TRBV3-2	.	.	TRBJ2-5
CASSLPTGTDTQYF	TGCGCCAGCAGCCTACCCACGGGGACAGATACGCAGTATTTT	TRBV5-1	.	.	TRBJ2-3
CASSEGDSGTQYF	TGTGCCAGCAGTGAGGGGGATAGCGGGACCCAGTACTTC	TRBV2	.	.	TRBJ2-5
CASSTPGRGGNQPQHF	TGTGCCAGCAGCACCCCCGGCAGGGGCGGCAATCAGCCCCAGCATTTT	TRBV28	.	.	TRBJ1-5
CSASHRGERQPQHF	TGCAGTGCTAGTCACAGGGGTGAGCGTCAGCCCCAGCATTTT	TRBV20-1	TRBD1	.	TRBJ1-5
CASTPGGQGEQYF	TGTGCCAGCACTCCCGGGGGGCAGGGCGAGCAGTACTTC	TRBV28	.	.	TRBJ2-7
CASSRRGNTGELFF	TGTGCCAGCAGCCGACGGGGTAACACCGGGGAGCTGTTTTTT	TRBV11-2	.	.	TRBJ2-2
CATRGGLAGSNTGELFF	TGTGCCACCAGGGGGGGACTAGCGGGCTCAAACACCGGGGAGCTGTTTTTT	TRBV15	TRBD2	once	TRBJ2-2
CASSGMTSGSLYEQYF	TGTGCCAGTAGTGGAATGACTAGCGGGAGTCTCTACGAGCAGTACTTC	TRBV19	TRBD2	.	TRBJ2-7
CASSSQLTSRYEQYF	TGTGCCAGCAGCTCCCAACTGACTAGCCGCTACGAGCAGTACTTC	TRBV7-6	TRBD2	.	TRBJ2-7
CASSPGDIQYF	TGTGCCAGCAGCCCCGGAGACATTCAGTACTTC	TRBV7-8	.	.	TRBJ2-4
CASSPRYGAGELFF	TGTGCCAGTAGTCCGAGGTACGGGGCCGGGGAGCTGTTTTTT	TRBV19	.	.	TRBJ2-2
CASSSERALVDYYEQYF	TGTGCCAGCAGCTCAGAGCGGGCCCTGGTAGACTATTACGAGCAGTACTTC	TRBV7-8	.	.	TRBJ2-7
CASGQYNSPLHF	TGTGCCAGTGGACAGTATAATTCACCCCTCCACTTT	TRBV19	.	few	TRBJ1-6
CASSPRQGYGYTF	TGTGCCAGCAGCCCTCGACAGGGCTATGGCTACACCTTC	TRBV2	TRBD1	.	TRBJ1-2
CASSYRGWSETQYF	TGTGCCAGCAGTTACAGGGGATGGTCGGAGACCCAGTACTTC	TRBV6-5	.	.	TRBJ2-5
CASSEDLRPGLAGTGANVLTF	TGTGCCAGCAGTGAAGACCTTAGACCGGGACTAGCGGGAACTGGGGCCAACGTCCTGACTTTC	TRBV6-1	TRBD2	.	TRBJ2-6
CSAGDRVNTEAFF	TGCAGCGCCGGGGACAGGGTAAACACTGAAGCTTTCTTT	TRBV29-1	TRBD1	once	TRBJ1-1
CASKGRTVYGYTF	TGTGCCAGCAAAGGGCGGACTGTCTATGGCTACACCTTC	TRBV2	.	.	TRBJ1-2
CASSHNNPGLPLTDTQYF	TGTGCCAGCAGCCATAACAACCCCGGACTCCCCCTCACAGATACGCAGTATTTT	TRBV9	.	.	TRBJ2-3
CASSSGLAGGNNEQFF	TGCGCCAGCAGCTCGGGACTAGCGGGAGGTAACAATGAGCAGTTCTTC	TRBV5-1	TRBD2	few	TRBJ2-1